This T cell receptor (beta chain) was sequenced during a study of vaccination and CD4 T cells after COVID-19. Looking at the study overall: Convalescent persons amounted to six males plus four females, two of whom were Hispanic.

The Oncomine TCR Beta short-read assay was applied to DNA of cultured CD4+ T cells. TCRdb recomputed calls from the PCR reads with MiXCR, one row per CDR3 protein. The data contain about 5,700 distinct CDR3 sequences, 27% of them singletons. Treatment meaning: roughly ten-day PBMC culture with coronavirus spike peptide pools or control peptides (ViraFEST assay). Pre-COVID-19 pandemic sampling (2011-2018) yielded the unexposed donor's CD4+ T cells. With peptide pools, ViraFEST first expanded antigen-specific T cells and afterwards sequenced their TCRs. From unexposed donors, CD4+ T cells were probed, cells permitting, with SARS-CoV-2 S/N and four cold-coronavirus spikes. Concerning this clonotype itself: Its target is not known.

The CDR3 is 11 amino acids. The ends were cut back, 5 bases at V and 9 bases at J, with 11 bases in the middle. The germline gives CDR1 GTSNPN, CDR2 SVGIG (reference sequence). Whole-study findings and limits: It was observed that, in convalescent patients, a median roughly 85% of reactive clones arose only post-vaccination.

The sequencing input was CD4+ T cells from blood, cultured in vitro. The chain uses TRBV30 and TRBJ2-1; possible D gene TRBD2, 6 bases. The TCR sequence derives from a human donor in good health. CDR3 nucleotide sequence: TGTGCCTGGGCGGAGGGGCCTGAGCAGTTCTTC. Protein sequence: CAWAEGPEQFF.